Listed below are T cell receptor beta chains from one sample, sequenced in a study of blood T cell repertoires in COVID-19. Assay: immunoSEQ multiplex PCR; the TCRdb copy retains only in-frame clones and omits some. The sample consists of about 220,000 clones, about 91% of them appearing once. Sample: PBMCs or T cells enriched from blood (not recorded which). The receptor set was obtained from a woman in her forties with acute COVID-19. CDR3s leave out the opening cysteine and the closing phenylalanine or tryptophan. The order of the fields is clone size, J gene, V gene, CDR3 protein. Size tells how often a clone was seen (once, few, many) or the class of an expanded clone, and some rows leave it out.

-,TRBJ1-2,TRBV7-9,ASSYRHLFT
few,TRBJ2-3,TRBV27,ASSLERGDTDTQY
-,TRBJ2-3,TRBV5-6,ASSLAWTGATDTQY
-,TRBJ1-2,TRBV9,ASSVTDSLLSGYT
once,TRBJ1-2,TRBV6-5,ASSFWDRVDGYT
-,TRBJ2-7,TRBV4-3,ASSQEYENLYEQY
-,TRBJ1-5,TRBV2,ASRRGTADNQPQH
-,TRBJ2-5,TRBV5-6,ASSVDRGTRLYETQY
-,TRBJ2-2,TRBV19,ASSGSNTGELF
-,TRBJ1-4,TRBV2,ASSGEGGEKLF
-,TRBJ1-3,TRBV5-4,ASSLQGSGNTIY
-,TRBJ1-2,TRBV2,ASSEMRGQRSNYGYT
-,TRBJ1-5,TRBV30,AWSVHQLGGASNQPQH
-,TRBJ2-7,TRBV5-1,ASSLQGGYYEQY
-,TRBJ1-6,TRBV7-2,ASSLGTDTTPLH
once,TRBJ1-1,TRBV11-3,ASRAAQNTEAF
-,TRBJ2-1,TRBV4-2,ASSHLPLAGLRNEQF
few,TRBJ1-2,TRBV12-3/TRBV12-4,ASSFPGGNGYT
-,TRBJ1-1,TRBV19,ASSMTDYNTEAF
-,TRBJ2-3,TRBV4-3,ASSLLAEDTDTQY
-,TRBJ1-3,TRBV7-2,ASSLVTGENTIY
once,TRBJ1-2,TRBV9,ASSPTGGNSYGYT
-,TRBJ2-5,TRBV5-4,ASRPAGIETQY
-,TRBJ2-1,TRBV11-3,ASSLGTSGHNEQF
-,TRBJ1-2,TRBV4-1,ASSQGAIGNYGYT
-,TRBJ1-1,TRBV7-9,ASSLRGTVNTEAF
-,TRBJ2-1,TRBV10-3,AISDRDYNEQF
-,TRBJ1-2,TRBV5-8,ASSLSGTVYGYT
-,TRBJ2-3,TRBV24-1,ATSGAGTDTQY
-,TRBJ2-1,TRBV6-1,ASSVVSQGASYNEQF
-,TRBJ2-5,TRBV12-3/TRBV12-4,ASSFGNQETQY
-,TRBJ2-1,TRBV7-2,ASKEGGGSYNEQF
-,TRBJ1-5,TRBV7-9,ASSAPNSNQPQH
-,TRBJ2-3,TRBV5-1,ASSPVPGGDTQY
-,TRBJ1-2,TRBV18,ASSPLTGSYGYT